This T cell receptor beta chain is drawn from a study of blood T cell repertoires in COVID-19. Study-wide context: The cDNA or gDNA used as material had been derived from T cells, B-cell-depleted T cells, or PBMCs.

Clones were read by immunoSEQ multiplex PCR, and TCRdb kept only the in-frame ones, dropping some. The data show fewer than 350,000 clones, with approximately 91% seen just once and about 2.3% held by the top ten. This CDR3 is built from 15 residues. The germline CDR1 and CDR2 sequences are MGHDK and SYGVNS. The V gene lost 2 bases and the J gene lost 3 bases, with 13 bases spanning the gap. This clone was counted between two and nine times. The sequencing sample was made of PBMCs or T cells enriched from blood (not recorded which). The V call is TRBV25-1, the J call TRBJ2-5; D might be TRBD2 (5 bases). This TCR was recovered from a woman aged 40 to 50 with acute COVID-19. As DNA, the CDR3 is TGTGCCAGCAGTGAACCGGGCGGGTGGAAAGAGACCCAGTACTTC. Protein product: CASSEPGGWKETQYF.